Shown below are 25 T cell receptor beta chains from a single sample sequenced in a study of CD8+ T cells in alopecia areata. Indicated treatment: oral pan-JAK inhibitor, 5-10 mg twice daily. Extraction of RNA preceded its reverse transcription into cDNA, which served as the sequencing template. The method was immunoSEQ multiplex PCR; TCRdb's version includes in-frame clones alone and lacks a portion of them. The table includes 170,000 or so clones, roughly 64% detected once. The sequenced sample was CD8+ T cells sorted from blood, obtained at week 24, from a patient treated with tofacitinib. The receptors were sampled from a human donor with alopecia areata.

The chain is built from TRBV7-9 and TRBJ2-5; 9 positions match TRBD1. The CDR3 runs 14 residues. J was trimmed by 7 bases and V by 5 bases; bases with no gene match: 8. Germline V gene data show CDR1 as SEHNR and CDR2 as FQNEAQ (reference sequence). For the CDR3, the DNA is TGTGCCAGCAGCCACCGGGACAGGGTCAGGACCCAGTACTTC. Its translation: CASSHRDRVRTQYF.

The V gene is TRBV5-1, the J gene TRBJ1-2; 10 bases map to TRBD1. CDR1 is SGHRS, CDR2 YFSETQ, per germline. Trimming cost V 4 bases and J 5 bases; bases outside gene matches: 11. The CDR3 runs to 16 residues. Here the CDR3 reads CASSPNRDRGGYGYTF. For the CDR3, the DNA is TGCGCCAGCAGCCCCAACCGGGACAGGGGAGGTTATGGCTACACCTTC.

The sample holds many counts of this clone. This sequence joins TRBV7-2 and TRBJ2-3, with 7 bases identical to TRBD2. With V trimmed by 1 base and J by 0 bases, 4 bases remained unmatched. The length of the CDR3 is 16 residues. CDR1 and CDR2 (germline): SGHTA, FQGNSA. The CDR3 loop is CASSLVSGGSTDTQYF. The CDR3, as DNA: TGTGCCAGCAGCTTAGTCTCCGGGGGGAGCACAGATACGCAGTATTTT.

The J gene is TRBJ1-1, the V gene TRBV6-5; D might be TRBD1 (5 bases). Trimming took off 2 bases at V and 4 bases at J, with 8 bases between the two ends. The CDR3 is 13 residues long. CDR1 is MNHEY, CDR2 SVGAGI, per germline. The CDR3 coding sequence is TGTGCCAGCAGTTACCAAGACAGCACTGAAGCTTTCTTT. Protein product: CASSYQDSTEAFF.

This clone was seen a handful of times. Distinct nucleotide sequences in the sample also encode this CDR3. The chain carries TRBV29-1 and TRBJ2-7; D is perhaps TRBD1 (5 bases). CDR1 is SQVTM and CDR2 is ANQGSEA in the germline V gene. V dropped 3 bases and J dropped 0 bases, with 9 bases sitting between them. This CDR3 is built from 13 residues. The CDR3 DNA follows: TGCAGCGTTGAGCAGGGTAGCTCCTACGAGCAGTACTTC. Translated, it gives CSVEQGSSYEQYF.

The chain employs TRBV10-3 and TRBJ2-5, with 8 bases lining up with TRBD1. Per germline, CDR1 ENHRY and CDR2 SYGVKD. This CDR3 comprises 13 residues. V dropped 6 bases and J dropped 5; count of bases not matched to a gene: 5. CDR3 bases: TGTGCCATCAGAGAGACAGGGGAGGAGACCCAGTACTTC. It translates to CAIRETGEETQYF.

The chain has TRBV7-8 and TRBJ1-6; tentative D call: TRBD1 (6 bases). This CDR3 has 14 amino acids. Germline-derived CDR1 and CDR2 are SGHVS and FQNEAQ. V shed 3 bases and J shed 8 bases, with 11 bases lying between them. The DNA of the CDR3 is TGTGCCAGCAGCTTGGGGGCGGGGGATTCACCCCTCCACTTT. It codes for CASSLGAGDSPLHF.

The V call is TRBV2, the J call TRBJ2-3; 9 bases are a match to TRBD1. V shed 4 bases, J shed 6 bases, and the junction held 8 bases outside the gene matches. The germline gives CDR1 SNHLY, CDR2 FYNNEI. CDR3 length: 15 amino acids. CDR3 region: CASSVRDRVADTQYF. The CDR3 DNA reads as TGTGCCAGCAGTGTCCGGGACAGGGTAGCCGATACGCAGTATTTT. The complete variable domain, with remaining parts taken from reference TRBV2 and TRBJ2-3, reads EPEVTQTPSHQVTQMGQEVILRCVPISNHLYFYWYRQILGQKVEFLVSFYNNEISEKSEIFDDQFSVERPDGSNFTLKIRSTKLEDSAMYFCASSVRDRVADTQYFGPGTRLTVL.

The chain links TRBV7-8 to TRBJ2-2, with 13 positions matching TRBD2. Germline CDR1 reads SGHVS; CDR2 reads FQNEAQ. The J segment lost 5 bases and the V segment lost 10 bases, leaving 4 bases of the junction unmatched. The CDR3 covers 14 residues. The CDR3 loop reads CATGTSGVTGELFF. For the CDR3, the DNA is TGTGCCACAGGGACTAGCGGGGTTACCGGGGAGCTGTTTTTT.

This clone was found a few times. The genes are TRBV9 and TRBJ2-2; D remains unclear. The V end lost 3 bases, the J end lost 14 bases, and 8 bases lay between the germline ends. Germline loops: CDR1 SGDLS, CDR2 YYNGEE. CDR3 length equals 10 residues. CDR3 sequence: CASSGPGLFF. CDR3 DNA sequence: TGTGCCAGCAGCGGACCTGGTCTGTTTTTT.

This clone was observed a handful of times. The chain is built from TRBV11-2 and TRBJ2-3; D is unresolved. Germline V lookup: CDR1 SGHAT, CDR2 FQNNGV. The ends were cut back, 6 bases at V and 2 bases at J, with 12 bases in the middle. The CDR3 has 14 residues. The CDR3 DNA is TGTGCCAGCAGGCCCCCGGGCTTCACAGATACGCAGTATTTT. This encodes CASRPPGFTDTQYF.

This clone was observed a single time. The V and J genes are TRBV7-9 and TRBJ1-6; D is ambiguous. The germline V gene has CDR1 SEHNR and CDR2 FQNEAQ (reference sequence). Trimming stripped 5 bases from V and 13 bases from J, with 18 bases between. CDR3 size: 14 residues. The CDR3 sequence: CASSPPIGRPPLHF. The CDR3 nucleotides read TGTGCCAGCAGCCCCCCGATCGGTCGGCCGCCCCTCCACTTT.

This clone has only a few counts. CDR3 sequence (DNA): TGCAGCGTTGAAGATCAGGAGGGGGTGAACTATGGCTACACCTTC. Residues: CSVEDQEGVNYGYTF. The J gene is TRBJ1-2, the V gene TRBV29-1; TRBD1 is a possible D gene (6 bases). CDR3 length: 15 amino acids. Germline V gene sequence: CDR1 SQVTM, CDR2 ANQGSEA. Trimming took off 0 bases at V and 2 bases at J, with 13 bases between the two ends.

The chain combines TRBV6-5 with TRBJ1-2; D might be TRBD1 (6 bases). This CDR3 contains 15 residues. V lost 2 bases to trimming and J lost 4 bases, with 14 bases between them. Per germline, CDR1 MNHEY and CDR2 SVGAGI. Written as DNA, the CDR3 is TGTGCCAGCAGTTACAATCCGGGGGCGGGCTATGGCTACACCTTC. This encodes CASSYNPGAGYGYTF.

The chain joins TRBV4-1 to TRBJ1-3; 7 bases map to TRBD1. The CDR3 loop spans 16 amino acids. J was trimmed by 0 bases and V by 5 bases; bases with no gene match: 7. Per the germline V gene, CDR1 is MGHRA and CDR2 is YSYEKL. The CDR3 region is CASSARTGDSGNTIYF. CDR3 DNA: TGCGCCAGCAGCGCCAGGACAGGAGACTCTGGAAACACCATATATTTT.

This clone was observed a few times. V gene TRBV29-1 combines with J gene TRBJ2-7; D may be TRBD1 (6 bases). V lost 1 base to trimming and J lost 5 bases, with 12 bases between them. Looked up from germline, CDR1 is SQVTM and CDR2 is ANQGSEA. This CDR3 spans 13 amino acids. CDR3 protein: CSVEGERTDEQYF. The CDR3 DNA sequence: TGCAGCGTTGAAGGGGAACGGACAGACGAGCAGTACTTC.

The chain couples TRBV30 to TRBJ2-1; D gene ambiguous. CDR3 length: 14 amino acids. V lost 4 bases and J lost 4, with 14 bases in between. Per germline, CDR1 GTSNPN and CDR2 SVGIG (reference sequence). In DNA form, the CDR3 reads TGTGCCTGGACATTTGGGGTAAAGTACAATGAGCAGTTCTTC. It specifies CAWTFGVKYNEQFF.

J is TRBJ2-1 and V is TRBV27; D is ambiguous. The CDR3 sequence is 11 residues long. Trimming shortened V by 6 bases and J by 7 bases, and 7 bases separated the two germline ends. Germline lookup yields CDR1 MNHEY and CDR2 SMNVEV (reference sequence). CDR3 DNA: TGTGCCAGCAGAAGCGTGAATGAGCAGTTCTTC. As protein: CASRSVNEQFF.

The rearrangement links TRBV13 to TRBJ1-1, with D uncertain. CDR3 length: 14 amino acids. V dropped 0 bases and J dropped 0 bases, with 5 bases sitting between them. Germline V gene lookup returns CDR1 PRHDT and CDR2 FYEKMQ (reference sequence). CDR3 bases: TGTGCCAGCAGCTTAGGGGGCCTGAACACTGAAGCTTTCTTT. Protein sequence: CASSLGGLNTEAFF.

This chain uses TRBV5-1 with TRBJ2-1, with D possibly being TRBD1 (6 bases). The CDR3 runs to 14 residues. V lost 1 base and J lost 2, with 7 bases in between. CDR1 is SGHRS, CDR2 YFSETQ, per germline. This chain's CDR3 is CASSLKGAYNEQFF. CDR3 sequence (DNA): TGCGCCAGCAGCTTGAAGGGGGCCTACAATGAGCAGTTCTTC.

This chain's CDR3 is CASSLGRSSYNEQFF. As DNA, the CDR3 is TGTGCCAGCAGCTTAGGAAGGAGCTCCTACAATGAGCAGTTCTTC. J is TRBJ2-1 and V is TRBV13; D unclear. In germline, CDR1 is PRHDT, CDR2 FYEKMQ (reference sequence). CDR3 length: 15 residues. Deletions cut 0 bases from V and 0 bases from J, with 6 bases between.

The chain joins TRBV7-9 to TRBJ2-7; D unresolved. V was clipped by 1 base and J by 2 bases, with 12 bases between them. The length of the CDR3 is 15 residues. Germline CDR1 reads SEHNR; CDR2 reads FQNEAQ (reference sequence). The CDR3 is CASSLVPGTTYEQYF. CDR3 nucleotides: TGTGCCAGCAGCTTAGTCCCGGGCACCACCTACGAGCAGTACTTC.

This clone was observed a handful of times. V is TRBV7-2 and J is TRBJ2-6, with D perhaps TRBD2 (5 bases). This CDR3 contains 17 residues. V lost 2 bases and J 0 bases, leaving 11 bases between the germline ends. The germline CDR1 and CDR2 sequences are SGHTA and FQGNSA. CDR3 sequence: CASSLSGLPSGANVLTF. The CDR3, as DNA: TGTGCCAGCAGCTTAAGTGGACTTCCCTCTGGGGCCAACGTCCTGACTTTC.

This clone was detected once. The gene calls are TRBV7-6 and TRBJ2-7; the match to TRBD1 covers 10 bases. Germline V gene lookup returns CDR1 SGHVS and CDR2 FNYEAQ. Losses at the gene ends were 1 base for V and 3 bases for J; bases not matched to a gene: 3. CDR3 length: 15 amino acids. The CDR3 DNA reads as TGTGCCAGCAGCTTAGGGACAGGGGGGAACTACGAGCAGTACTTC. It codes for CASSLGTGGNYEQYF.

The rearrangement links TRBV2 to TRBJ2-1; D gene ambiguous. The CDR3 runs to 12 residues. Trimming cost V 8 bases and J 5 bases, with 10 bases left between them. Germline V CDR1 and CDR2: SNHLY, FYNNEI. The CDR3 sequence is CASGRRNNEQFF. CDR3 bases: TGTGCCAGCGGACGGAGAAACAATGAGCAGTTCTTC.